This TCR beta chain was recovered during a study of blood T cell repertoires in COVID-19. Study overall: Both acute and convalescent COVID-19 samples were obtained from the United States, Italy and Spain.

Germline values: CDR1 LNHDA, CDR2 SQIVND (reference sequence). This CDR3 region has 14 residues. Trimming removed 4 bases from V and 15 bases from J; junction bases left unmatched: 13. In the authors' workflow: Counts of nucleated cells, estimated from reference gene primer amplification, were obtained. Assay used: immunoSEQ multiplex PCR; TCRdb lists only in-frame clones, some missing. V and J calls and clone size are as listed in that table; D and trimming were resolved from the DNA. The sample contains 200,000 to 250,000 clones, 88% of which appear only once. The V and J genes are TRBV19 and TRBJ2-1, with 9 positions matching TRBD1. The source is a woman aged 55-70 years with acute or convalescent COVID-19. Sequences were obtained from peripheral blood. This chain's CDR3 is CASSTGQGLSVRFF. DNA of the CDR3: TGTGCCAGTAGTACGGGACAGGGTTTAAGTGTACGGTTCTTC.